This section outlines one T cell receptor (beta chain) sequence together with its context. Recruitment covered about two dozen US areas and drew participants whose ages spanned roughly 18 to 89 years. Clinical histories supplied by participants themselves formed the basis of cohort assignment. The record originates from a study of blood T cell repertoires in COVID-19. About the research overall: The origin of the acute and convalescent COVID-19 samples was the United States, Italy and Spain.

In the original analysis: Using reference gene primer amplification, nucleated cell counts were estimated. Using immunoSEQ multiplex PCR, the repertoire was profiled, and TCRdb retains in-frame clones only, with some absent. That table is the source of V, J and clone size, and D and trimming were worked out from the DNA. The repertoire has roughly 430,000 clones, approximately 85% of them found once; the top ten carry 2% to 2.5%. V trimming: 7 bases; J trimming: 7 bases; junction bases outside the gene matches: 11. This CDR3 is 13 amino acids long. Per the germline V gene, CDR1 is SQVTM and CDR2 is ANQGSEA.

The clonotype comes from a woman aged 40-49 years with acute COVID-19. The sample consisted of PBMCs or T cells enriched from blood (not recorded which). This chain uses TRBV29-1 with TRBJ2-3; 7 positions agree with TRBD1. The CDR3 region has the DNA TGCAGCGCCGATACAGGGGATGGGAATACGCAGTATTTT. Its protein product is CSADTGDGNTQYF.